This T cell receptor (beta chain) was captured in a study of beta chain features in type 1 diabetes. TCRB transcripts that were expressed got sequenced, as all of the isolated RNA had been reverse transcribed. TCRdb's copy holds only in-frame clones and misses some; the assay was immunoSEQ multiplex PCR. The table has 250,000 to 300,000 clones, approximately 14% seen once. Study-level points and caveats: In all four CD4+ subsets, TCRB CDR3 length was significantly, moderately reduced in type 1 diabetes.

Germline-derived CDR1 and CDR2 are SGHRS and YFSETQ. V was cut by 4 bases and J by 3 bases, with 16 bases left in between. The length of the CDR3 is 15 residues. Every donor provided one heparinised blood draw, which averaged about 116 mL. As concerns this clone: What it binds is not known.

The TCR originated in a man aged 25 to 40 with type 1 diabetes. The sequencing sample was made of naive CD4+ T cells from blood. The rearrangement uses TRBV5-1 and TRBJ2-5; D may be TRBD2 (6 bases). Written as DNA, the CDR3 is TGCGCCAGCAGCGCTTACCGGGACTGGAAAGAGACCCAGTACTTC. Translation gives CASSAYRDWKETQYF.